This entry describes one TCR beta chain. Its antigen remains unidentified. This specimen belongs to a study of T cells in localized non-small cell lung cancer. Whole-study results and caveats: Tumor trailed uninvolved adjacent lung in T cell clonality, which peaked there. Across samples, adjacent lung featured a median roughly 60 of the top 100 tumor clones. Increased T cell density in blood showed an association with longer overall survival.

CDR3 length equals 11 residues. CDR1 and CDR2 (germline): SGDLS, YYNGEE. V was cut by 4 bases and J by 6 bases, with 6 bases left in between. Some clones are missing from TCRdb's copy, which holds only in-frame ones; the method was immunoSEQ multiplex PCR. This table holds some 41,000 clones, about 91% found once. Sequenced here: PBMCs, sampled before any cancer treatment. The clonotype originates from a woman aged 35-75 years with stage II lung adenocarcinoma. The V call is TRBV9, the J call TRBJ2-3; D not resolved. Here the CDR3 reads CASSPSDTQYF. In DNA, the CDR3 is TGTGCCAGCAGCCCCTCCGATACGCAGTATTTT.